This record covers a single T cell receptor (beta chain). CDR3 length: 16 amino acids. TCRdb re-called the 5' RACE reads; one entry per CDR3 protein, DNA not given. The repertoire shows 450,000 to 600,000 distinct CDR3 sequences; the top ten hold around 4%. The sample originates from a study of T cells expressing NK-cell markers. The genes are TRBV12-3 or TRBV12-4 and TRBJ2-2; TCRdb's D gene call, TRBD2, goes unchecked for lack of DNA. The source is a young man in good health. The sequenced sample consisted of blood T cells: a sorted CD56 or NKG2C T cell subset, CD4+ or CD8+ T cells, or bulk PBMC T cells (not recorded which). CDR3 loop: CATIGRTLPNTGELFF.